This TCR beta chain was profiled in a study of OX40 agonist ivuxolimab in advanced cancers. For the study at large: Participants, approximately 81% male, averaged approximately 56 years of age, ranging from roughly 23 to 90.

Generated by immunoSEQ multiplex PCR, the TCRdb table keeps only in-frame clones and is missing some. Altogether roughly 7,900 clones are present, 65% to 80% being singletons, with the ten largest covering 48%. CDR1 is SGHDT, CDR2 YYEEEE, per germline. V lost 0 bases, J lost 6 bases, and 6 bases stayed unmatched. The CDR3 is 14 residues long. The sequenced sample was CD4+ or CD8+ T cells sorted from blood, obtained in a trial of the OX40 agonist ivuxolimab. The clonotype was recovered from an adult with an advanced solid tumor such as melanoma, head and neck, liver or kidney cancer. The gene calls are TRBV5-6 and TRBJ2-7, with 7 nucleotides matching TRBD1. CDR3 loop: CASSLGGGGREQYF. CDR3 nucleotides: TGTGCCAGCAGCTTGGGAGGGGGCGGGCGCGAGCAGTACTTC. Full variable domain (outside the CDR3, taken from reference TRBV5-6 and TRBJ2-7): DAGVTQSPTHLIKTRGQQVTLRCSPKSGHDTVSWYQQALGQGPQFIFQYYEEEERQRGNFPDRFSGHQFPNYSSELNVNALLLGDSALYLCASSLGGGGREQYFGPGTRLTVT.